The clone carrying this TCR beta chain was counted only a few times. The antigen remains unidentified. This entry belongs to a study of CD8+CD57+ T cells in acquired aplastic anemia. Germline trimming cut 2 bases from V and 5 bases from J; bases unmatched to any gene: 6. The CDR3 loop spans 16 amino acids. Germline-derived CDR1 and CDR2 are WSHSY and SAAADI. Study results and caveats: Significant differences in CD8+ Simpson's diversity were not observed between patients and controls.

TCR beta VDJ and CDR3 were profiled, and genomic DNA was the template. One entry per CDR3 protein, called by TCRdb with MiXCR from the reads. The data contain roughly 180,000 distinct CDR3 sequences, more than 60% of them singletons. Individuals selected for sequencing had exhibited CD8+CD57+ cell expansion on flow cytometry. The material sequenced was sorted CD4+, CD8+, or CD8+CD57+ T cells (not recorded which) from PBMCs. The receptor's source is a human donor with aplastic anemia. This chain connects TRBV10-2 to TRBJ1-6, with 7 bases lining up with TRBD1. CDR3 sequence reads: CASSEDDRVNNSPLHF. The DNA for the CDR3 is TGCGCCAGCAGTGAGGATGACAGGGTGAATAATTCACCCCTCCACTTT.